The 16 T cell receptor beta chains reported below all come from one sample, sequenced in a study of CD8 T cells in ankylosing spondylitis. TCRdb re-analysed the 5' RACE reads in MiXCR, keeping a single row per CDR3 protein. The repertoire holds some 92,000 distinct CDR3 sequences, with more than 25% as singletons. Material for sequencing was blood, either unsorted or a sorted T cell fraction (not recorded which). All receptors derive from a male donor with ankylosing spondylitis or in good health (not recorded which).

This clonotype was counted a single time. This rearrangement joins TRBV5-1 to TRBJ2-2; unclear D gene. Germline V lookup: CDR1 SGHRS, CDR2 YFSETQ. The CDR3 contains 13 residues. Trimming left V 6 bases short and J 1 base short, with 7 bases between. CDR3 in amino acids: CASIPENTGELFF. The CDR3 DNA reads TGCGCCAGCATCCCTGAGAACACCGGGGAGCTGTTTTTT.

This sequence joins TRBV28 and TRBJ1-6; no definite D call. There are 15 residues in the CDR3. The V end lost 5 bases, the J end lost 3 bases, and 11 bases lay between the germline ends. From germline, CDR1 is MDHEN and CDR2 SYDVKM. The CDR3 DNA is TGTGCCAGCAGTCCCACCCCAGGCTATAATTCACCCCTCCACTTT. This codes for CASSPTPGYNSPLHF.

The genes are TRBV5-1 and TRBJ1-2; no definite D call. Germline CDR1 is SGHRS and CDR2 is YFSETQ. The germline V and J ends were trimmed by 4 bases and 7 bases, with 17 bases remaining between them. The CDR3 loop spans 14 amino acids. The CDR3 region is CASSADTQGRGYTF. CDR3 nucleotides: TGCGCCAGCAGCGCCGACACCCAAGGACGTGGCTACACCTTC. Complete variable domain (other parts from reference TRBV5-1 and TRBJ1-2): KAGVTQTPRYLIKTRGQQVTLSCSPISGHRSVSWYQQTPGQGLQFLFEYFSETQRNKGNFPGRFSGRQFSNSRSEMNVSTLELGDSALYLCASSADTQGRGYTFGSGTRLTVV.

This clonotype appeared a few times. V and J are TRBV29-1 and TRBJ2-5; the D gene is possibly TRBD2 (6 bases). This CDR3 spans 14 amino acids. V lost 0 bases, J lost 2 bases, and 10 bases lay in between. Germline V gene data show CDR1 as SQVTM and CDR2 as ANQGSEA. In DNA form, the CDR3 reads TGCAGCGTTGAAGAGAGACGGGGGCAAGAGACCCAGTACTTC. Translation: CSVEERRGQETQYF.

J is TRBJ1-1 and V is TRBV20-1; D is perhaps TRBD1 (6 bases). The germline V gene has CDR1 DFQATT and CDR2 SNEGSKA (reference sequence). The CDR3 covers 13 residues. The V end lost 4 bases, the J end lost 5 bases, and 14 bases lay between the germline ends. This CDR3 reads CSATGVQGTEAFF. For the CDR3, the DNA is TGCAGTGCTACCGGAGTACAGGGTACTGAAGCTTTCTTT.

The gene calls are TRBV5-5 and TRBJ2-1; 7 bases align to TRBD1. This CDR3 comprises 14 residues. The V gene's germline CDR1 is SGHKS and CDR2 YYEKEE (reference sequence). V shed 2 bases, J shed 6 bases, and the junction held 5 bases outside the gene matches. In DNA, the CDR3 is TGTGCCAGCAGCTTCATGGGACAGTCCAATGAGCAGTTCTTC. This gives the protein CASSFMGQSNEQFF. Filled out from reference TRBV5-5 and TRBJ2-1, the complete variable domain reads DAGVTQSPTHLIKTRGQQVTLRCSPISGHKSVSWYQQVLGQGPQFIFQYYEKEERGRGNFPDRFSARQFPNYSSELNVNALLLGDSALYLCASSFMGQSNEQFFGPGTRLTVL.

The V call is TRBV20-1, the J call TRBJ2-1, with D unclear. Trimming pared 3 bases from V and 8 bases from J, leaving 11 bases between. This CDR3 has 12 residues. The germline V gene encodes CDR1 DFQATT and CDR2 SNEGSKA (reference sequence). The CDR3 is CSASPRSDEQFF. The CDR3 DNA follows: TGCAGTGCTAGTCCTAGGAGTGATGAGCAGTTCTTC.

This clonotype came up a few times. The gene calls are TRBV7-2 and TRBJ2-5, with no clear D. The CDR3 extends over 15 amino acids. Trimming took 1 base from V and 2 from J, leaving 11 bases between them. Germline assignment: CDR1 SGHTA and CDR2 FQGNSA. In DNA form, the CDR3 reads TGTGCCAGCAGCTTAGACAGCCAGACGCAAGAGACCCAGTACTTC. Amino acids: CASSLDSQTQETQYF. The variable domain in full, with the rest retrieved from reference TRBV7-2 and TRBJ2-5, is GAGVSQSPSNKVTEKGKDVELRCDPISGHTALYWYRQSLGQGLEFLIYFQGNSAPDKSGLPSDRFSAERTGGSVSTLTIQRTQQEDSAVYLCASSLDSQTQETQYFGPGTRLLVL.

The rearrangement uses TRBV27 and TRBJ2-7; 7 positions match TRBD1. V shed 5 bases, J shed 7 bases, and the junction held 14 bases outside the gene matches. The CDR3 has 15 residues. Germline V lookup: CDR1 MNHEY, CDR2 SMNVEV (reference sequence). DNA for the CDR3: TGTGCCAGCAGTCCACTCGACAGGGCGGCGCGGGAGCAGTACTTC. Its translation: CASSPLDRAAREQYF.

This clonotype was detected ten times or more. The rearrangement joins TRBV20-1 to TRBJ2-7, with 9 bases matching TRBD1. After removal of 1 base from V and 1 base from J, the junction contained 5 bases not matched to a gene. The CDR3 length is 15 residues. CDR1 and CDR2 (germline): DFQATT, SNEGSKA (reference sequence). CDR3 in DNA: TGCAGTGCTAGAGCTTACGGGACAGGGTCCTACGAGCAGTACTTC. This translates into CSARAYGTGSYEQYF.

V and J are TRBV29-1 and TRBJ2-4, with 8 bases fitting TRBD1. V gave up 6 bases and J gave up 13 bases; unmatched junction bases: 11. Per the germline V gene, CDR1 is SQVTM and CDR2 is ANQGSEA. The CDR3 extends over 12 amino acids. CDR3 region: CSVGMSGTGQYF. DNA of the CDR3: TGCAGCGTCGGAATGTCCGGGACAGGACAGTACTTC.

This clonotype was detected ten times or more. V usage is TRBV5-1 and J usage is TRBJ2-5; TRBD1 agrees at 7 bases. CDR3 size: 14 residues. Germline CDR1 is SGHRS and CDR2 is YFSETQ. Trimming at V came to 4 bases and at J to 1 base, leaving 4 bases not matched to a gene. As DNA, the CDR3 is TGCGCCAGCAGCGTAAGGGACAGCCAAGAGACCCAGTACTTC. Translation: CASSVRDSQETQYF.

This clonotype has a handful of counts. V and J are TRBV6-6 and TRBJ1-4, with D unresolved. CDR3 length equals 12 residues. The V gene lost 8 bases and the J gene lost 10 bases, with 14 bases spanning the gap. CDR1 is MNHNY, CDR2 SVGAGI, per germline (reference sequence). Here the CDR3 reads CASGEELGKLFF. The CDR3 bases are TGTGCCAGCGGGGAGGAGCTGGGAAAACTGTTTTTT.

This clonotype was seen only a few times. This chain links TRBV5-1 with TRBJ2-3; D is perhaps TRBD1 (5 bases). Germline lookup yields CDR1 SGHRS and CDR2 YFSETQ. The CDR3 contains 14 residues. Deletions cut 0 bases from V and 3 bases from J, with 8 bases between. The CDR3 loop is CASSLATDTDTQYF. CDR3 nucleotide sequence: TGCGCCAGCAGCTTGGCGACAGATACAGATACGCAGTATTTT.

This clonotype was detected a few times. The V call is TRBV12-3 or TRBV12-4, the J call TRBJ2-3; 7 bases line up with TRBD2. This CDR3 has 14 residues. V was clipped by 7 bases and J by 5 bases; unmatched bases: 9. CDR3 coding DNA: TGTGCCAGCAAGGCCTCAAGGGAGGGAGATACGCAGTATTTT. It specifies CASKASREGDTQYF.

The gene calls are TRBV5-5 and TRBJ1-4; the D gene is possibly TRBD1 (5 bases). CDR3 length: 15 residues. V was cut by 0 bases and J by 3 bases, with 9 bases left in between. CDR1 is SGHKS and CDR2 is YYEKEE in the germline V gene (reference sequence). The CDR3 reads CASSLAGIPNEKLFF. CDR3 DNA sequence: TGTGCCAGCAGCTTGGCAGGGATCCCTAATGAAAAACTGTTTTTT. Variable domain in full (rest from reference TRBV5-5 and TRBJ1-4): DAGVTQSPTHLIKTRGQQVTLRCSPISGHKSVSWYQQVLGQGPQFIFQYYEKEERGRGNFPDRFSARQFPNYSSELNVNALLLGDSALYLCASSLAGIPNEKLFFGSGTQLSVL.